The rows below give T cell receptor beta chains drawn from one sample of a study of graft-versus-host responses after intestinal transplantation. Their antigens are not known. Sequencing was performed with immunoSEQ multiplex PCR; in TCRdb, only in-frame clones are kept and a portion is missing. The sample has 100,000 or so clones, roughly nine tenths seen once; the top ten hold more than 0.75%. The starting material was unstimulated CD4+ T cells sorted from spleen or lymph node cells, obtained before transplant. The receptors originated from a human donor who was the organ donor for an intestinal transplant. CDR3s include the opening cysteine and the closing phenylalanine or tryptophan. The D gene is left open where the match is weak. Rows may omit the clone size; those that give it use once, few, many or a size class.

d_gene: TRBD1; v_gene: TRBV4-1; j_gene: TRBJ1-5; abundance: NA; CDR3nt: TGCGCCAGCAGCCAAGATCCCCGGACAGGGGGCCGACAGCCCCAGCATTTT; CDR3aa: CASSQDPRTGGRQPQHF
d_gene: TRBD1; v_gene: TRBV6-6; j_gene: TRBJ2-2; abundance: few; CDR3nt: TGTGCCAGCAAGGGACAGGCGGGCACCGGGGAGCTGTTTTTT; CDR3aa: CASKGQAGTGELFF
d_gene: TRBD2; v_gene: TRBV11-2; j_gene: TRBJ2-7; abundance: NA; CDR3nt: TGTGCCAGCAGCTTAATCAACGGGGGGGCCCAGTACTTC; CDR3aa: CASSLINGGAQYF
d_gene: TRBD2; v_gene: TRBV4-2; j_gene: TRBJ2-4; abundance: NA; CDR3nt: TGTGCCAGCAGCCAAAGCGGGGGAAGAGACATTCAGTACTTC; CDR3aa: CASSQSGGRDIQYF
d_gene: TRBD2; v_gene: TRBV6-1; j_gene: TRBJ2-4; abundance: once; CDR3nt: TGTGCCAGCAGCGGACTAGCGGGAAACATTCAGTACTTC; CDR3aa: CASSGLAGNIQYF
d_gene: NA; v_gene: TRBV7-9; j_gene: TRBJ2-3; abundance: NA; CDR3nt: TGTGCCAGCAGCTTAGTGGGCACAGATACGCAGTATTTT; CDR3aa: CASSLVGTDTQYF
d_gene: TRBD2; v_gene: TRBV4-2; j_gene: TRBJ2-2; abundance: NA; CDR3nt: TGTGCCAGCAGCCCCAGGACTAGAAACACCGGGGAGCTGTTTTTT; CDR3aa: CASSPRTRNTGELFF
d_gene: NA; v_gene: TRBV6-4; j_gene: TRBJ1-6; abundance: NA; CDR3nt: TGTGCCAGCAGGGGTTCCTACTCCTATAATTCACCCCTCCACTTT; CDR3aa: CASRGSYSYNSPLHF
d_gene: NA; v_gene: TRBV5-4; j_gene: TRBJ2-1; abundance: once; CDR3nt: TGTGCCAGCAGCTTGTATGGCGGGGCCCGTAATGAGCAGTTCTTC; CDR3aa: CASSLYGGARNEQFF
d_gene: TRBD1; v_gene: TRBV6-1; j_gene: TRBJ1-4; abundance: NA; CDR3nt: TGTGCCAGCAGTCCCGGCAGGGGGATTGAAAAACTGTTTTTT; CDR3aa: CASSPGRGIEKLFF
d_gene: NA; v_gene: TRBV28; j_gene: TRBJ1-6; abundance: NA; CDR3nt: TGTGCCAGCAGTAGTCATCAGGGTGGAAATTCACCCCTCCACTTT; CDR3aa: CASSSHQGGNSPLHF
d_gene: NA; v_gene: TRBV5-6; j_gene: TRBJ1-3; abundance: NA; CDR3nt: TGTGCCAGCAGCCCTTCACATGGGAGTAACACCATATATTTT; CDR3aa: CASSPSHGSNTIYF
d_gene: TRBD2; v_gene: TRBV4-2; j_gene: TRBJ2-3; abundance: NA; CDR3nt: TGTGCCAGCAGCCAAGATCTAACCCCTAGCGGGGGGGCTACAGATACGCAGTATTTT; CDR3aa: CASSQDLTPSGGATDTQYF
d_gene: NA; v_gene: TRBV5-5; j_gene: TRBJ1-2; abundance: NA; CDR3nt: TGTGCCAGCAGCTTGGACAGGGTTGATGGCTACACCTTC; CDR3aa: CASSLDRVDGYTF
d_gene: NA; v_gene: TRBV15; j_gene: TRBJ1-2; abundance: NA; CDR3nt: TGTGCCACCAGCAGGGAAGGGGGCTATGGCTACACCTTC; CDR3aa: CATSREGGYGYTF
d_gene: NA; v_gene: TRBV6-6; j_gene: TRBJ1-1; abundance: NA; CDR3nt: TGTGCCAGCAGTTACGAAAGGGGCACTGAAGCTTTCTTT; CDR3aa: CASSYERGTEAFF
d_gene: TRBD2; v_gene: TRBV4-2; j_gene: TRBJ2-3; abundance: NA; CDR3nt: TGTGCCAGCAGCCCCTCCCTAGCGGGGGTCTTCACAGATACGCAGTATTTT; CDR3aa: CASSPSLAGVFTDTQYF
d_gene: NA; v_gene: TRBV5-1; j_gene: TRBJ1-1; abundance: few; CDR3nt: TGCGCCAGCAGCTGGGGGGGCCCAAACACTGAAGCTTTCTTT; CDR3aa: CASSWGGPNTEAFF
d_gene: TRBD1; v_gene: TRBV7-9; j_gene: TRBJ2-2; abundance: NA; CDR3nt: TGTGCCAGCAGCGACACAGGGGCCGGGGAGCTGTTTTTT; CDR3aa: CASSDTGAGELFF
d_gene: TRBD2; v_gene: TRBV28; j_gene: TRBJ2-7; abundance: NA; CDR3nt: TGTGCCAGCAGTTTATGGCGGGGGGGCACCTACGAGCAGTACTTC; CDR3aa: CASSLWRGGTYEQYF
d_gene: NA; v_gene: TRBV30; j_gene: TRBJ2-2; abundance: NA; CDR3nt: TGTGCCTGGAGTGGGGGGTTTCCAGCCGGGGAGCTGTTTTTT; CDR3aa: CAWSGGFPAGELFF
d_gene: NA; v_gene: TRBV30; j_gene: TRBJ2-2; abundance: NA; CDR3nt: TGTGCCTGGAGTGAATGGGGCGGCGGGGAGCTGTTTTTT; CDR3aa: CAWSEWGGGELFF
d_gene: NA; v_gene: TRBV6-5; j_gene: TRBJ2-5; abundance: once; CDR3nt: TGTGCCAGCAGCGGGACTGGAGAGACCCAGTACTTC; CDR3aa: CASSGTGETQYF
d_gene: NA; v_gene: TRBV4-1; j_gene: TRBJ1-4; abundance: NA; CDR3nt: TGCGCCAGCAGCCGGCCGAGATCGGGGGGCGGAGATGAAAAACTGTTTTTT; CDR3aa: CASSRPRSGGGDEKLFF
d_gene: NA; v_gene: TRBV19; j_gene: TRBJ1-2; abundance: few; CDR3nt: TGTGCCAGTAGTATAGGACGAGCTGGCTACACCTTC; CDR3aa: CASSIGRAGYTF
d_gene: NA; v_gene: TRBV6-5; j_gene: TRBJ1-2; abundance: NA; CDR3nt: TGTGCCAGCAGTTACTACGGACAATCCTATGGCTACACCTTC; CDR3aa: CASSYYGQSYGYTF
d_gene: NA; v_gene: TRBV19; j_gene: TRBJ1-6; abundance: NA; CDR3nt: TGTGCCAGTAGTGTCCTCGGTTGGGGGAATTCACCCCTCCACTTT; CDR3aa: CASSVLGWGNSPLHF
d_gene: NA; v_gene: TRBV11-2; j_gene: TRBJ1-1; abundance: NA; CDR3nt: TGTGCCAGCAGCCCCACTGTGGGGCCACCTGAAGCTTTCTTT; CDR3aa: CASSPTVGPPEAFF
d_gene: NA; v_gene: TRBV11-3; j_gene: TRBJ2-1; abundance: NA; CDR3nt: TGTGCCAGCAGCCTTTCGAATGAGCAGTTCTTC; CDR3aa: CASSLSNEQFF
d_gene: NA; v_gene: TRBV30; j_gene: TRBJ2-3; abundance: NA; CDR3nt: TGTGCCCGGAGTGTCGAGGGGGGCCAACGTAGGAATACGCAGTATTTT; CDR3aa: CARSVEGGQRRNTQYF
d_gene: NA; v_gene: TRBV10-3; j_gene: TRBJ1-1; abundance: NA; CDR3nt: TGTGCCATCAGCGGGGGGGGGAGTAGCACTGAAGCTTTCTTT; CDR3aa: CAISGGGSSTEAFF
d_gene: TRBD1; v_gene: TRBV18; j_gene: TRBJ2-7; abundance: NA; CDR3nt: TGTGCCAGCTCACCCCCGGGACAGGCCTCCGAGCAGTACTTC; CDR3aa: CASSPPGQASEQYF
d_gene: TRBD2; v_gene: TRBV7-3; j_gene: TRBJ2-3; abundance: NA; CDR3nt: TGTGCCAGCAGCTTGGGTAGCGGGGGGCCTTCGACAGATACGCAGTATTTT; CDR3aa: CASSLGSGGPSTDTQYF
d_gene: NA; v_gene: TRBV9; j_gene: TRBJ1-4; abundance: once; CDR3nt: TGTGCCAGCAGCGGTGGCCCAACTAATGAAAAACTGTTTTTT; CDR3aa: CASSGGPTNEKLFF
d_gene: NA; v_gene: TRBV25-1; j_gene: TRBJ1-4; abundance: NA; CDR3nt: TGTGCCAGCAGTAAGCGACAGGCCGGGGGTGAAAAACTGTTTTTT; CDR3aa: CASSKRQAGGEKLFF
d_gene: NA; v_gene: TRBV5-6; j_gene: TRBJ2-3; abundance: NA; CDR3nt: TGTGCCAGCAGCAAGTTCCCGGGGGGCCACACAGATACGCAGTATTTT; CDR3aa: CASSKFPGGHTDTQYF
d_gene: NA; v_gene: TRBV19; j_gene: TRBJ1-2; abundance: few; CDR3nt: TGTGCCAGTAGTCGGACGACGGGGGGCCCTGGGGGCTACACCTTC; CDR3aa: CASSRTTGGPGGYTF
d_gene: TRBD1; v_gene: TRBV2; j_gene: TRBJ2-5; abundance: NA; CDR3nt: TGTGCCAGCAGGAGGGGGACAGGGGACCGGGCCCGGGAGACCCAGTACTTC; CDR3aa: CASRRGTGDRARETQYF
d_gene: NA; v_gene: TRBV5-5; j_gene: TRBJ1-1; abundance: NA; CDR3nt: TGTGCCAGCAGCTTGACACTGGGGCAGAGTAACACTGAAGCTTTCTTT; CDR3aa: CASSLTLGQSNTEAFF
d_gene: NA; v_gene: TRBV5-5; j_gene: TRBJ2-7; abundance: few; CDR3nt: TGTGCCAGCATGGTCTTTCGCTCCTACGAGCAGTACTTC; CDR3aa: CASMVFRSYEQYF
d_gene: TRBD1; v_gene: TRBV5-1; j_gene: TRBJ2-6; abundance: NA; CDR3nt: TGCGCCAGCAGCGACCGGGACAGGCCACCGGTAGGGGCCAACGTCCTGACTTTC; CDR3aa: CASSDRDRPPVGANVLTF
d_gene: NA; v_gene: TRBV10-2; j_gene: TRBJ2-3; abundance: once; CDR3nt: TGCGCCAGCAGTGAGAAGGTCCGTGTAGTGAGCACAGATACGCAGTATTTT; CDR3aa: CASSEKVRVVSTDTQYF
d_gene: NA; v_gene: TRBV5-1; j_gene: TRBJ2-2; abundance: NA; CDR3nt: TGCGCCAGTTCGACTCGTTCAGGCGGGGAGCTGTTTTTT; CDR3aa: CASSTRSGGELFF
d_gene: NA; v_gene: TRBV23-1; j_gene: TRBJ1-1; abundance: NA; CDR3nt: TGCGCCAGCACAGAGGGATCTGTATTT; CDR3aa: CASTEGSVF
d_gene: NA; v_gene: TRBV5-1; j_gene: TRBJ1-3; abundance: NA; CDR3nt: TGCGCCAGCAGCTTGTCCGGCACCTCTGGAAACACCGTATATTTT; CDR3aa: CASSLSGTSGNTVYF
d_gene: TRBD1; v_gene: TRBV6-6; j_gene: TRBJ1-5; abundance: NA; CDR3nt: TGTGCCAGCAGTAGGCCTCGGGACAGGGGATGGCAGCCCCAGCATTTT; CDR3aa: CASSRPRDRGWQPQHF
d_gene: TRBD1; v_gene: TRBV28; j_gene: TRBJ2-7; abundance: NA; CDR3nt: TGTGCCAGCAGCGGACAGGGACAGGCCGGCGAGCAGTACTTC; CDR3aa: CASSGQGQAGEQYF
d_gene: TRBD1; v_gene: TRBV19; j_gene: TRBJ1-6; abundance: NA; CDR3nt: TGTGCCAGTAGATACAGGGGCGAGGGTAATTCACCCCTCCACTTT; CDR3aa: CASRYRGEGNSPLHF
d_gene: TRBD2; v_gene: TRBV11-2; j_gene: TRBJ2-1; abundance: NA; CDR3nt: TGTGCCAGCAGCTTAGAGCGATGGCGGGGGGGCCTCAATGAGCAGTTCTTC; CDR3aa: CASSLERWRGGLNEQFF
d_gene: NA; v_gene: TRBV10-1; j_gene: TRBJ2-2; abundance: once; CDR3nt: TGCGCCAGCAGTCCCAGGGTCACCGGGGAGCTGTTTTTT; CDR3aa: CASSPRVTGELFF
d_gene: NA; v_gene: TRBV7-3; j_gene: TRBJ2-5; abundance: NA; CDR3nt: TGTGCCAGCAGCCAAGGGGTCGGCAGGGAGGAGACCCAGTACTTC; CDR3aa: CASSQGVGREETQYF
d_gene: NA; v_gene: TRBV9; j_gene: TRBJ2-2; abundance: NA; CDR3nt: TGTGCCAGCTCTCTTAACACCGGGGAGCTGTTTTTT; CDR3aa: CASSLNTGELFF
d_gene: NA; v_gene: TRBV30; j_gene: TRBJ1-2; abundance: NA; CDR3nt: TGTGCCTGGAACAGCGTCTATGGCTACACCTTC; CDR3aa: CAWNSVYGYTF